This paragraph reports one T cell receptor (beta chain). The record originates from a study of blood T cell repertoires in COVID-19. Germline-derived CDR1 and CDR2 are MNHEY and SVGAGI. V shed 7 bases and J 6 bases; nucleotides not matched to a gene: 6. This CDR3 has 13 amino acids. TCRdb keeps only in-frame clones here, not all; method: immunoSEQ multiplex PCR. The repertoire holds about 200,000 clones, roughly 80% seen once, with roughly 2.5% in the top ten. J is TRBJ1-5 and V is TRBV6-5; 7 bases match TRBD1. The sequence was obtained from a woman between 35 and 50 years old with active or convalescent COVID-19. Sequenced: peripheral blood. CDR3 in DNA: TGTGCCAGCACAGACAGGGCTGGTCAGCCCCAGCATTTT. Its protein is CASTDRAGQPQHF.